This T cell receptor beta chain derives from a study of cytomegalovirus exposure and HLA in healthy donors. Whole-study context: In a previous analysis, 100 million to 140 million unique TCR beta sequences were found from 170 million or so T cells.

CDR3 length equals 13 residues. The J segment lost 4 bases and the V segment lost 6 bases, leaving 5 bases of the junction unmatched. In germline, CDR1 is LNHDA, CDR2 SQIVND (reference sequence). At sampling all donors were nominally healthy, likely with unrecorded immune exposures. PCR amplification relied on 60 Vbeta primers (plus 13 Jbeta primers). Clones were sequenced by immunoSEQ multiplex PCR, and TCRdb holds only the in-frame ones, with some missing. The sample has about 85,000 clones; approximately 80% are singletons. Concerning this clone itself: Its target is not known.

Study observations and caveats: Researchers reported from a later analysis that most CMV-associated TCR beta chains appeared HLA-restricted. Researchers catalogued some 160 TCR beta chains as cytomegalovirus-associated.

This TCR was sampled from a woman between 45 and 65 years old in good health and CMV-seropositive. The sequencing sample was made of PBMCs. The genes are TRBV19 and TRBJ1-1; 7 nucleotides agree with TRBD1. CDR3 residues: CASSPYRGTEAFF. The CDR3 region has the DNA TGTGCCAGTAGCCCCTACAGGGGCACTGAAGCTTTCTTT.